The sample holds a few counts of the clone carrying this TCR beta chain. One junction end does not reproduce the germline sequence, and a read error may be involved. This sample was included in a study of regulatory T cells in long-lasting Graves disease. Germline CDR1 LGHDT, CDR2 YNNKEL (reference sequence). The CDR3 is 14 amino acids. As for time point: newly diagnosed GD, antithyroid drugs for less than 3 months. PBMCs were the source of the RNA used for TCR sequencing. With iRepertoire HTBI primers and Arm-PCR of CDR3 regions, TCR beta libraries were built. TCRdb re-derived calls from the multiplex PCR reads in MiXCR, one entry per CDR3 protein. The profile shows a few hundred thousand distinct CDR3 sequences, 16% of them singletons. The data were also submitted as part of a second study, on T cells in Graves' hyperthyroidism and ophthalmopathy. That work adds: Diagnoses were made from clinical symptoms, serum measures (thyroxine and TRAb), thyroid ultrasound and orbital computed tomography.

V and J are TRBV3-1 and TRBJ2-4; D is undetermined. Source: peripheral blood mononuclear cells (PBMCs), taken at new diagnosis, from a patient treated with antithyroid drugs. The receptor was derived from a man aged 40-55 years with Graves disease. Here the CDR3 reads CASSQRQVKNIQCF. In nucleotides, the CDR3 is TGTGCCAGCAGCCAAAGACAAGTCAAAAACATTCAGTGCTTC.